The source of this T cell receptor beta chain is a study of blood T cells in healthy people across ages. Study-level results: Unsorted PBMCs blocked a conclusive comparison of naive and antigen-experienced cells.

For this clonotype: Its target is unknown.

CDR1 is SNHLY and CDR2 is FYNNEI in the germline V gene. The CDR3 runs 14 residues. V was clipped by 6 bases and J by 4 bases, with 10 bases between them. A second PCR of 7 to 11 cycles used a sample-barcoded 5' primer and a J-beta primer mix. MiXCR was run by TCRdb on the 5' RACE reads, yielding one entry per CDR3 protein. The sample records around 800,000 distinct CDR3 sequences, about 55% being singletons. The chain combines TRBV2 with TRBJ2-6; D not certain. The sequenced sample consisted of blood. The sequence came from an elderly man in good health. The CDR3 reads CASRPIRGANVLTF. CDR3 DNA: TGTGCCAGCAGACCTATTCGGGGGGCCAACGTCCTGACTTTC. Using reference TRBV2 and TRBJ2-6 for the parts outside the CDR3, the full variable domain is EPEVTQTPSHQVTQMGQEVILRCVPISNHLYFYWYRQILGQKVEFLVSFYNNEISEKSEIFDDQFSVERPDGSNFTLKIRSTKLEDSAMYFCASRPIRGANVLTFGAGSRLTVL.